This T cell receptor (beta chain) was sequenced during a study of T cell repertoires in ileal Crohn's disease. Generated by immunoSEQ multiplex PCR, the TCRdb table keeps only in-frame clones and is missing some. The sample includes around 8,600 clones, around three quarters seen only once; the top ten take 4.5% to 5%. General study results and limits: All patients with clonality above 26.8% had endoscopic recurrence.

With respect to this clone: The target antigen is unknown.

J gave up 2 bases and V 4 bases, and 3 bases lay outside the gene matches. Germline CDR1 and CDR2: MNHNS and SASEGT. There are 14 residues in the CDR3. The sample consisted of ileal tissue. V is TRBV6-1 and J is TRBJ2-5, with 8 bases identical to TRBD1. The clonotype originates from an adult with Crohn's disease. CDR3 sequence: CASSANRGQETQYF. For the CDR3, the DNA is TGTGCCAGCAGTGCTAACAGGGGGCAAGAGACCCAGTACTTC.